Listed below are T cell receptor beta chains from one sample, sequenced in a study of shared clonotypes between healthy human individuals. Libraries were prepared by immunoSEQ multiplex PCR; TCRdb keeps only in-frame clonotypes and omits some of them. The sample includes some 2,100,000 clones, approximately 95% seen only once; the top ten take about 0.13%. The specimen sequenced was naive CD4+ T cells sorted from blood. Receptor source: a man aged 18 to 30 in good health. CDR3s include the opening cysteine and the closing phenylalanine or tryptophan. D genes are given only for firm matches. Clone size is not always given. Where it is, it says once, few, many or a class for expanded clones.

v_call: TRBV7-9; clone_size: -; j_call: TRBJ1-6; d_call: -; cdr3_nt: TGTGCCAGCACCCTTGGGGGGGCGAATAATTCACCCCTCCACTTT; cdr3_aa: CASTLGGANNSPLHF
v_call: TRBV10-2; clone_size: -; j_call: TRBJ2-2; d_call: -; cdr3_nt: TGCGCCAGCAGGGACTACGGGGAGCTGTTTTTT; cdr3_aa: CASRDYGELFF
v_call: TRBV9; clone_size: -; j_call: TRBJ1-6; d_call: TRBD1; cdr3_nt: TGTGCCAGCTCAAGCGGACAGGGCAATTCACCCCTCCACTTT; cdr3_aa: CASSSGQGNSPLHF
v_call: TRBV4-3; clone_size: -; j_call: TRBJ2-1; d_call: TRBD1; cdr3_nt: TGCGCCCGAAACAGGGGCTACAATGAGCAGTTCTTC; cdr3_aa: CARNRGYNEQFF
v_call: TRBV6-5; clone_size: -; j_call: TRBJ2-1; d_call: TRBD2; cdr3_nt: TGTGCCAGCAGTTACCCGGGGGGTTTCGAGCAGTTCTTC; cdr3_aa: CASSYPGGFEQFF
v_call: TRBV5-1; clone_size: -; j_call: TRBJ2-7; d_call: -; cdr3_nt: TGCGCCAGCAGCTTAGCTCCAGGGGCCTCCTACGAGCAGTACTTC; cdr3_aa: CASSLAPGASYEQYF
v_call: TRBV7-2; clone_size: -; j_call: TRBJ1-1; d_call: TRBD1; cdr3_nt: TGTGCCAGCAGCTGGGGACAGGGGGCTATGGCTTTCTTT; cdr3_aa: CASSWGQGAMAFF
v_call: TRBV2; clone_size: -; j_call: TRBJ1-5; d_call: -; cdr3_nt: TGTGCCAGCAGTCCTCGACAGACTAATCAGCCCCAGCATTTT; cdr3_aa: CASSPRQTNQPQHF
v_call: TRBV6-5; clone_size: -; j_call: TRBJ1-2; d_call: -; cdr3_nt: TGTGCCAGCAGCCGGGGTGTTAAGGCTAACTATGGCTACACCTTC; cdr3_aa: CASSRGVKANYGYTF
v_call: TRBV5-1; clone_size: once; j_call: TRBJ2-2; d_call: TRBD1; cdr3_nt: TGCGCCAGCGGAGCACCGGGACAGGGTAACGGGGAGCTGTTTTTT; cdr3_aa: CASGAPGQGNGELFF
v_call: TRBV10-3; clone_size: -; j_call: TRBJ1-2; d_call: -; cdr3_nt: TGTGCCATCAGTGGGGCAGGGACCTATGGCTACACCTTC; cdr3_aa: CAISGAGTYGYTF